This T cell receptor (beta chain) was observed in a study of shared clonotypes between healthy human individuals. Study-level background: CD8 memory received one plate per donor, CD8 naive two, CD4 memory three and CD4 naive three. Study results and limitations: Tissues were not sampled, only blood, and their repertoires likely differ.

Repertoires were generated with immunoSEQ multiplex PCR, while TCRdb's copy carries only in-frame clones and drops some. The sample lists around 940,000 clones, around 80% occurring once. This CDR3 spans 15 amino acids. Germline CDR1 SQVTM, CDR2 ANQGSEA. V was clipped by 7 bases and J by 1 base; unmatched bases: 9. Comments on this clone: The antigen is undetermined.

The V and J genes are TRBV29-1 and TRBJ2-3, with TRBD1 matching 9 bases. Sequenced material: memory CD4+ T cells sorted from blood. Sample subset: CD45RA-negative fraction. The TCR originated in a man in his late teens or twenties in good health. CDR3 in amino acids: CSGTTGGVGTDTQYF. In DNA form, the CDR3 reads TGCAGCGGAACGACAGGGGGGGTTGGCACAGATACGCAGTATTTT.